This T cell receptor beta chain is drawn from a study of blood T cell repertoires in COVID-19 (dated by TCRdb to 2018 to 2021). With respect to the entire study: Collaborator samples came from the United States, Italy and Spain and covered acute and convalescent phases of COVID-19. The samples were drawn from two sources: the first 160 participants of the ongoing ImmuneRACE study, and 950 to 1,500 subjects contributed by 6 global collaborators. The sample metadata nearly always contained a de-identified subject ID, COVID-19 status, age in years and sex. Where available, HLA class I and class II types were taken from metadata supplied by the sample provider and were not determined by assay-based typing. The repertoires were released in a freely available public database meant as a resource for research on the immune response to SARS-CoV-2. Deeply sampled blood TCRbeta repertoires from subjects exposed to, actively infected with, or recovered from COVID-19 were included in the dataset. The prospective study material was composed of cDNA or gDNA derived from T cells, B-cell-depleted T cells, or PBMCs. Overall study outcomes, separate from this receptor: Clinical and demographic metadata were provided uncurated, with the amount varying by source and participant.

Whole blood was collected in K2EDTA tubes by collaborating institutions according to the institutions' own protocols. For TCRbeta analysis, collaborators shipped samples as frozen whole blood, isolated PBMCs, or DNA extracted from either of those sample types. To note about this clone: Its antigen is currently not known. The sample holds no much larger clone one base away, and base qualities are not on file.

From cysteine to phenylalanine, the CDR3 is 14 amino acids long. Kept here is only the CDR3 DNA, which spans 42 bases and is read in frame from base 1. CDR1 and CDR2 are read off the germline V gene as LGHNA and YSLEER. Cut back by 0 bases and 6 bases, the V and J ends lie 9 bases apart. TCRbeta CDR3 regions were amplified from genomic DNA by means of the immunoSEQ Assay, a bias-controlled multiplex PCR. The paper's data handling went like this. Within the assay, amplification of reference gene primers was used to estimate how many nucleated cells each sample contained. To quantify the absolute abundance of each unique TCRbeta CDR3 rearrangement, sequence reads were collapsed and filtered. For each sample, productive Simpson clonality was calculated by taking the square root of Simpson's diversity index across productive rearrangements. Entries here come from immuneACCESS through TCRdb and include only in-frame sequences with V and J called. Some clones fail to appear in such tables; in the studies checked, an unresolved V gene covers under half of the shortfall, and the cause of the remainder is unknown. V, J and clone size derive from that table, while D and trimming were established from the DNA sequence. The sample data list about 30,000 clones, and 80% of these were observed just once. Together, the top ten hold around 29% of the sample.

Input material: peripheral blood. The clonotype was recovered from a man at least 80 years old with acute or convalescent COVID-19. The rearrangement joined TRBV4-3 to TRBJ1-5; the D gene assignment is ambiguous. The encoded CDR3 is CASSQDRVSQPQHF. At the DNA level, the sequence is TGCGCCAGCAGCCAAGATAGAGTGTCTCAGCCCCAGCATTTT.